This T cell receptor (beta chain) comes out of a study of T cells after yellow fever vaccination. Study background: Some fractions had low cell numbers, and these were prepared with SMART-Seq v4 Ultra Low Input. General study findings and limits: Reappearance after the booster was seen for most primary-vaccination clones, at more than 95% CD4 and 70% to 90% CD8. A small proportion of clonotypes was detected in both the CD4 and CD8 compartments.

Researchers made TCR cDNA using 5'RACE template switching, and this step added a universal primer site and UMIs. Each CDR3 protein is one row after TCRdb ran MiXCR on the 5' RACE reads. Of hundreds of thousands of distinct CDR3 sequences listed, roughly 12% are singletons. Looked up from germline, CDR1 is SGHDT and CDR2 is YYEEEE. J lost 7 bases, V lost 4 bases, and 12 bases had no gene match. This CDR3 is built from 15 residues. As regards this clonotype: The antigen remains undetermined.

This receptor was identified in a man in his thirties or forties who received the YFV17D yellow fever vaccine. The rearrangement links TRBV5-6 to TRBJ1-2; 8 bases line up with TRBD1. The sample in question was PBMCs, obtained on the day of the yellow fever booster vaccination. The CDR3 coding sequence is TGTGCCAGCAGCACCGCCGGACAGGGCGGGGGTGGCTACACCTTC. Translating it yields CASSTAGQGGGGYTF.